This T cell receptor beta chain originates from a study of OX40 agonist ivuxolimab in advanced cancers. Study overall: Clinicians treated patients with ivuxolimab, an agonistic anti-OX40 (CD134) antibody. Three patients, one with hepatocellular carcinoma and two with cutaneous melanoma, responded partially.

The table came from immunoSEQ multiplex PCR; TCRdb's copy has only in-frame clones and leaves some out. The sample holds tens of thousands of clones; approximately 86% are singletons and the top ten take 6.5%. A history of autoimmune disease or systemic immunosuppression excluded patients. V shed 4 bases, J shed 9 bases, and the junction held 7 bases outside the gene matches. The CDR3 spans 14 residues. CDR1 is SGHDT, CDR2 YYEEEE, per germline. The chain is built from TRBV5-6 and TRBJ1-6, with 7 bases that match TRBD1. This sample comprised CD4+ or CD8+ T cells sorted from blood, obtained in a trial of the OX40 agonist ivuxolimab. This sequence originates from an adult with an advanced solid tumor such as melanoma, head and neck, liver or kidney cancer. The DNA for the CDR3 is TGTGCCAGCAGCCTGAACAGGGGTGCTTCACCCCTCCACTTT. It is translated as CASSLNRGASPLHF.